The entry below describes one T cell receptor beta chain. Its cognate antigen is unknown. This sample includes further DNA sequences coding for the same CDR3. The data were taken from a study of shared clonotypes between healthy human individuals. Findings and caveats of the study: Only blood samples were collected, and tissue repertoires likely differ. What naive subsets generally showed was a larger estimated richness than memory subsets showed. The naive CD4 repertoires of several donors were compared, and around 5% of clonotypes were shared. A limitation of the genetic and exposure-history diversity represented arose from few donors.

The ends were cut back, 0 bases at V and 5 bases at J, with 11 bases in the middle. Germline CDR1 reads SGDLS; CDR2 reads YYNGEE. There are 15 residues in the CDR3. Sequencing was performed with immunoSEQ multiplex PCR; in TCRdb, only in-frame clones are kept and a portion is missing. This table holds about 1.5 million clones, 95% to 99% found once. The rearrangement joins TRBV9 to TRBJ2-2, with D tentatively TRBD2 (6 bases). The TCR was taken from a man under 40 in good health. The sample taken for sequencing was naive CD4+ T cells sorted from blood. Specified subset: CD45RA+ positively selected. Here the CDR3 reads CASSVDGRGTGELFF. The DNA of the CDR3 is TGTGCCAGCAGCGTAGACGGGAGAGGAACCGGGGAGCTGTTTTTT.